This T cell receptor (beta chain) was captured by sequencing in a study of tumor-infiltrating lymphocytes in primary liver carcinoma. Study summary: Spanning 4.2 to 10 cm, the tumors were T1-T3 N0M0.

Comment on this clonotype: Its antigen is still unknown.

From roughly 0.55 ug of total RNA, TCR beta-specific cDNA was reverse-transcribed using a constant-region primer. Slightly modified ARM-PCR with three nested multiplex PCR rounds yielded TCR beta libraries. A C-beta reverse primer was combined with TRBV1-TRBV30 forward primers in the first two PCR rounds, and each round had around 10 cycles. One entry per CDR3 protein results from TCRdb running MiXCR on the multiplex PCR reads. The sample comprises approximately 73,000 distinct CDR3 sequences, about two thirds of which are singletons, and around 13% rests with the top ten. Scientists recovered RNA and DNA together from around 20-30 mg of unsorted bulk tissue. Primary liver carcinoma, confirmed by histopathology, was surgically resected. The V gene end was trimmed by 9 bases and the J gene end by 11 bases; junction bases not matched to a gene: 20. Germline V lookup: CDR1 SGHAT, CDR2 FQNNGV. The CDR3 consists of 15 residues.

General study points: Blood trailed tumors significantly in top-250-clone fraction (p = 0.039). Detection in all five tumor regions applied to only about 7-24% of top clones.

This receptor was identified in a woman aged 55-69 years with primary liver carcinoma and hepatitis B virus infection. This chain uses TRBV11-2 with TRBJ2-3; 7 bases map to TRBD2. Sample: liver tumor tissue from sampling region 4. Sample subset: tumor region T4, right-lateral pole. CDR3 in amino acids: CASSVERGRLYMQYF. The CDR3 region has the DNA TGTGCCAGTAGCGTCGAGCGGGGCCGACTCTATATGCAGTATTTT.